A single sample gave rise to the 32 T cell receptor beta chains below, sequenced in a study of blood T cell repertoires in COVID-19. Profiling relied on immunoSEQ multiplex PCR, and the TCRdb table lists in-frame clones only, not all of them. The sample holds about 190,000 clones, approximately 91% seen once. Sequenced sample: peripheral blood. These receptors were collected from a woman aged 40 to 50 who had recovered from COVID-19.

Only a few counts were recorded for this clone. This chain uses TRBV5-1 with TRBJ2-7; 11 positions agree with TRBD2. CDR1 and CDR2 (germline): SGHRS, YFSETQ. The CDR3 runs 15 residues. Trimming took 3 bases from V and 7 from J; bases not matched to a gene: 9. This CDR3 reads CASSSITSGSGEQYF. For the CDR3, the DNA is TGCGCCAGCAGCTCAATTACTAGCGGGAGTGGAGAGCAGTACTTC.

This chain links TRBV7-2 with TRBJ2-5; 16 bases agree with TRBD2. The CDR3 is made up of 16 amino acids. V was clipped by 7 bases and J by 5 bases; unmatched bases: 7. Germline V lookup: CDR1 SGHTA, CDR2 FQGNSA. The CDR3 DNA is TGTGCCAGCAACTACGGGACTAGCGGGAGGGCGGAGACCCAGTACTTC. Translation: CASNYGTSGRAETQYF.

This rearrangement joins TRBV5-4 to TRBJ2-4; 7 nucleotides agree with TRBD1. Germline-derived CDR1 and CDR2 are SGHNT and YYREEE (reference sequence). The trim removed 4 bases at V and 6 bases at J, leaving 7 bases unmatched. The CDR3 runs 14 residues. The CDR3 DNA is TGTGCCAGCAGCCCCGGACAGGACGGAAACATTCAGTACTTC. Amino acid sequence: CASSPGQDGNIQYF.

The chain employs TRBV30 and TRBJ1-6, with 7 bases fitting TRBD1. V trimming: 8 bases; J trimming: 8 bases; junction bases outside the gene matches: 9. The CDR3 covers 13 residues. Germline V lookup: CDR1 GTSNPN, CDR2 SVGIG (reference sequence). The CDR3 DNA follows: TGTGCCGGAAGTAAAGGGACAGATTCACCCCTCCACTTT. The encoded protein is CAGSKGTDSPLHF.

The chain joins TRBV7-9 to TRBJ2-1; TRBD2 matches at 7 bases. This CDR3 region has 17 residues. Germline V gene sequence: CDR1 SEHNR, CDR2 FQNEAQ (reference sequence). Losses at the gene ends were 3 bases for V and 0 bases for J; bases not matched to a gene: 8. The CDR3 DNA follows: TGTGCCAGCAGCTTTTCAGCGGGACTCAGCTCCTACAATGAGCAGTTCTTC. Translation: CASSFSAGLSSYNEQFF.

CDR3 sequence: CASSDPIPGQGASGELFF. CDR3 DNA: TGTGCCAGCAGTGACCCCATCCCGGGACAGGGGGCCTCCGGGGAGCTGTTTTTT. The genes are TRBV2 and TRBJ2-2; 12 nucleotides match TRBD1. Germline-derived CDR1 and CDR2 are SNHLY and FYNNEI. V dropped 3 bases and J dropped 6; count of bases not matched to a gene: 11. This CDR3 comprises 18 residues.

The chain joins TRBV7-2 to TRBJ2-1, with D tentatively TRBD2 (6 bases). The CDR3 has 14 amino acids. The V gene lost 6 bases and the J gene lost 8 bases, with 17 bases spanning the gap. The V gene's germline CDR1 is SGHTA and CDR2 FQGNSA. CDR3 protein: CASSPDPRRDEQFF. The CDR3 DNA sequence: TGTGCCAGCAGTCCGGACCCCAGGAGGGATGAGCAGTTCTTC.

The chain joins TRBV19 to TRBJ1-2; 9 bases are a match to TRBD1. The CDR3 has 15 residues. CDR1 and CDR2 from the germline V gene are LNHDA and SQIVND (reference sequence). V trimming: 7 bases; J trimming: 1 base; junction bases outside the gene matches: 7. CDR3 DNA: TGTGCCAGTAACCCCGGGACAGGGTATAACTATGGCTACACCTTC. It is translated as CASNPGTGYNYGYTF.

The chain uses TRBV11-2 and TRBJ2-5, with TRBD2 matching over 12 bases. Unmatched junction bases numbered 9, after V lost 1 base and J lost 3 bases. The CDR3 covers 18 residues. In germline, CDR1 is SGHAT, CDR2 FQNNGV. Here the CDR3 reads CASSLAARLAGVEETQYF. DNA of the CDR3: TGTGCCAGCAGCTTAGCAGCGCGACTAGCGGGAGTGGAAGAGACCCAGTACTTC.

CDR3 sequence reads: CASSYERDREVGGNQPQHF. In DNA, the CDR3 is TGTGCCAGCAGTTATGAAAGGGACAGGGAGGTAGGAGGCAATCAGCCCCAGCATTTT. The rearrangement joins TRBV6-2 or TRBV6-3 to TRBJ1-5; 9 nucleotides agree with TRBD1. V was clipped by 3 bases and J by 2 bases; unmatched bases: 14. The CDR3 has 19 amino acids. The V gene's germline CDR1 is MNHEY and CDR2 SVGEGT.

The chain combines TRBV28 with TRBJ1-1; D gene uncertain. Per germline, CDR1 MDHEN and CDR2 SYDVKM. The ends were cut back, 4 bases at V and 4 bases at J, with 10 bases in the middle. The CDR3 runs to 13 residues. CDR3 nucleotide sequence: TGTGCCAGCAGTTATTCAGGAAGCACTGAAGCTTTCTTT. Protein sequence: CASSYSGSTEAFF.

The rearrangement uses TRBV2 and TRBJ2-3; D unresolved. Germline V gene lookup returns CDR1 SNHLY and CDR2 FYNNEI. The V gene lost 3 bases and the J gene lost 1 base, with 11 bases spanning the gap. This CDR3 is built from 15 residues. Here the CDR3 reads CASSDQVRGTDTQYF. The CDR3 nucleotides are TGTGCCAGCAGTGACCAGGTGCGCGGCACAGATACGCAGTATTTT.

This sequence joins TRBV9 and TRBJ2-3, with 9 bases lining up with TRBD2. CDR1 and CDR2 from the germline V gene are SGDLS and YYNGEE. V lost 1 base and J lost 6; bases outside the gene matches: 12. There are 17 residues in the CDR3. CDR3 nucleotides: TGTGCCAGCAGCGTAAGGACTAGCGAACCGGCCGCCGATACGCAGTATTTT. Its protein is CASSVRTSEPAADTQYF.

This clone was detected a few times. The chain couples TRBV6-5 to TRBJ1-1; TRBD1 aligns across 7 bases. The length of the CDR3 is 13 residues. The germline V gene has CDR1 MNHEY and CDR2 SVGAGI. Trimming cost V 8 bases and J 1 base; bases outside gene matches: 4. The CDR3 nucleotides read TGTGCCAGCTGGGGACAGAGGAACACTGAAGCTTTCTTT. Residues: CASWGQRNTEAFF.

The gene calls are TRBV7-8 and TRBJ2-7; 13 bases map to TRBD2. The CDR3 runs 18 residues. With V trimmed by 2 bases and J by 0 bases, 7 bases remained unmatched. Germline V gene sequence: CDR1 SGHVS, CDR2 FQNEAQ. The CDR3 DNA is TGTGCCAGCAGCTTATTTGGGACTAGCGGGATCACCTCCTACGAGCAGTACTTC. Amino acids: CASSLFGTSGITSYEQYF.

V and J are TRBV10-3 and TRBJ2-2; 9 bases line up with TRBD1. Unmatched junction bases numbered 16, after V lost 10 bases and J lost 4 bases. Germline CDR1 ENHRY, CDR2 SYGVKD. The CDR3 consists of 17 residues. Here the CDR3 reads CASTPGQGRKGTGELFF. The CDR3, as DNA: TGTGCCAGCACACCGGGACAGGGTAGAAAGGGCACCGGGGAGCTGTTTTTT.

The chain has TRBV2 and TRBJ2-1; the D is unclear. Germline loops: CDR1 SNHLY, CDR2 FYNNEI. V was clipped by 3 bases and J by 0 bases, with 6 bases between them. The CDR3 runs to 14 residues. CDR3 bases: TGTGCCAGCAGTGAGTCTAGCTCCTACAATGAGCAGTTCTTC. The encoded protein is CASSESSSYNEQFF.

The CDR3 DNA reads as TGTGCCAGCAAAATGGGACAGGGCAATTCACCCCTCCACTTT. Its protein is CASKMGQGNSPLHF. The J gene is TRBJ1-6, the V gene TRBV6-6; 9 positions agree with TRBD1. Trimming took 7 bases from V and 7 from J; bases not matched to a gene: 5. Germline CDR1 and CDR2: MNHNY and SVGAGI (reference sequence). This CDR3 is 14 amino acids long.

The table lists this clone with a few counts. This chain uses TRBV5-1 with TRBJ2-1, with 7 nucleotides matching TRBD2. J was trimmed by 8 bases and V by 4 bases; bases with no gene match: 12. The CDR3 sequence is 15 residues long. Germline V gene data show CDR1 as SGHRS and CDR2 as YFSETQ. This CDR3 is CASSPEGREFHEQFF. CDR3 DNA sequence: TGCGCCAGCAGCCCCGAGGGGCGGGAGTTCCATGAGCAGTTCTTC.

Here the CDR3 reads CASSLLGLAGRPTDTQYF. The CDR3 bases are TGTGCCAGCTCACTACTAGGACTAGCGGGAAGGCCCACAGATACGCAGTATTTT. The J gene is TRBJ2-3, the V gene TRBV18; TRBD2 matches 12 bases. CDR3 length: 18 amino acids. The germline CDR1 and CDR2 sequences are KGHSH and LQKENI. V shed 4 bases and J 2 bases; nucleotides not matched to a gene: 10. The full variable domain, with the rest looked up from reference TRBV18 and TRBJ2-3, is NAGVMQNPRHLVRRRGQEARLRCSPMKGHSHVYWYRQLPEEGLKFMVYLQKENIIDESGMPKERFSAEFPKEGPSILRIQQVVRGDSAAYFCASSLLGLAGRPTDTQYFGPGTRLTVL.

The V gene is TRBV2, the J gene TRBJ2-2, with TRBD1 matching 8 bases. Trimming took 9 bases from V and 0 from J; bases not matched to a gene: 9. This CDR3 is built from 16 residues. Germline-derived CDR1 and CDR2 are SNHLY and FYNNEI. The CDR3, as DNA: TGTGCCAGTAACCCCCTGGACAGGGCGAACACCGGGGAGCTGTTTTTT. Translating gives CASNPLDRANTGELFF. The full variable domain, its missing parts supplied by reference TRBV2 and TRBJ2-2, is EPEVTQTPSHQVTQMGQEVILRCVPISNHLYFYWYRQILGQKVEFLVSFYNNEISEKSEIFDDQFSVERPDGSNFTLKIRSTKLEDSAMYFCASNPLDRANTGELFFGEGSRLTVL.

The gene calls are TRBV19 and TRBJ2-1; 7 positions match TRBD2. This CDR3 contains 15 residues. Germline V gene sequence: CDR1 LNHDA, CDR2 SQIVND (reference sequence). V trimming: 1 base; J trimming: 4 bases; junction bases outside the gene matches: 4. CDR3 residues: CASSIGSGSYNEQFF. The CDR3 DNA is TGTGCCAGTAGTATAGGTAGCGGGTCGTACAATGAGCAGTTCTTC.

V gene TRBV4-2 combines with J gene TRBJ2-3, with 12 bases that match TRBD1. This CDR3 region has 17 residues. The germline V gene has CDR1 LGHNA and CDR2 YNFKEQ. The V and J ends lost 2 bases and 5 bases, in that order; junction bases with no gene match: 8. The CDR3 sequence is CASSQNWDRGLGDTQYF. Here the CDR3 DNA reads TGTGCCAGCAGCCAAAACTGGGACAGGGGGCTGGGAGATACGCAGTATTTT.

The chain carries TRBV19 and TRBJ1-2, with D perhaps matching TRBD1 (6 bases). This CDR3 spans 14 amino acids. The germline CDR1 and CDR2 sequences are LNHDA and SQIVND (reference sequence). V lost 2 bases and J lost 7, with 14 bases in between. The CDR3 nucleotides are TGTGCCAGTAGTATACCGGGGGGCGGTCGTGGCTACACCTTC. It encodes CASSIPGGGRGYTF.

The V call is TRBV5-4, the J call TRBJ2-3; 8 nucleotides line up with TRBD2. In germline, CDR1 is SGHNT, CDR2 YYREEE (reference sequence). J lost 5 bases, V lost 4 bases, and 12 bases had no gene match. The CDR3 loop spans 16 amino acids. CDR3 residues: CASSNLLAGSGDTQYF. The CDR3 coding sequence is TGTGCCAGCAGCAACCTCCTAGCGGGTTCAGGAGATACGCAGTATTTT.

The chain employs TRBV6-2 or TRBV6-3 and TRBJ1-3; D is unresolved. CDR3 length: 12 residues. Germline assignment: CDR1 MNHEY and CDR2 SVGEGT. V gave up 0 bases and J gave up 6 bases, with 3 bases separating them. The CDR3: CASSYSANTIYF. The CDR3 nucleotides are TGTGCCAGCAGTTACTCGGCAAACACCATATATTTT.

The chain employs TRBV15 and TRBJ1-4, with a tentative D call TRBD1 (5 bases). V lost 5 bases, J lost 3 bases, and 16 bases lay in between. Germline V gene data show CDR1 as LNHNV and CDR2 as YYDKDF (reference sequence). CDR3 length: 16 residues. The CDR3 region is CATSPRGGAPNEKLFF. The CDR3 DNA reads as TGTGCCACCAGCCCCAGAGGTGGGGCGCCTAATGAAAAACTGTTTTTT.

The chain carries TRBV6-5 and TRBJ2-3; D perhaps matches TRBD2 (6 bases). Germline assignment: CDR1 MNHEY and CDR2 SVGAGI. This CDR3 has 15 amino acids. Trimming removed 5 bases from V and 0 bases from J, with 12 bases in between. The CDR3, as DNA: TGTGCCAGCAGTCGACTAGTTCCAAGCACAGATACGCAGTATTTT. This codes for CASSRLVPSTDTQYF.

The chain has TRBV2 and TRBJ2-3, with D possibly being TRBD2 (5 bases). V lost 3 bases, J lost 0 bases, and 10 bases lay in between. The CDR3 is 15 amino acids. Germline values: CDR1 SNHLY, CDR2 FYNNEI. CDR3 bases: TGTGCCAGCAGTGATAACGGACTTAGCACAGATACGCAGTATTTT. It encodes CASSDNGLSTDTQYF.

This clone has only a few counts. V is TRBV14 and J is TRBJ2-1; weak D call: TRBD2 (5 bases). This CDR3 comprises 13 residues. Germline V lookup: CDR1 SGHDN, CDR2 FVKESK. Trimming stripped 4 bases from V and 10 bases from J, with 14 bases between. CDR3 bases: TGTGCCAGCAGCCCTACTAGAGTGAGCGAGCAGTTCTTC. Its translation is CASSPTRVSEQFF.

The chain has TRBV7-9 and TRBJ2-7; no definite D call. The germline V and J ends were trimmed by 3 bases and 0 bases, with 12 bases remaining between them. CDR3 size: 15 residues. Germline V CDR1 and CDR2: SEHNR, FQNEAQ (reference sequence). DNA for the CDR3: TGTGCCAGCAGCTTGTTCCCGGGTGTCTCCTACGAGCAGTACTTC. Residues: CASSLFPGVSYEQYF.

This clone was picked up one time. V usage is TRBV6-5 and J usage is TRBJ1-1; TRBD1 aligns across 10 bases. Germline V gene sequence: CDR1 MNHEY, CDR2 SVGAGI. The CDR3 runs to 13 residues. V gave up 2 bases and J gave up 11 bases; unmatched junction bases: 5. DNA of the CDR3: TGTGCCAGCAGTTACCCCGGGACAGGGGACGCTTTCTTT. It translates to CASSYPGTGDAFF.